The T cell receptor beta chain under discussion was sequenced for a study of graft-versus-host responses after intestinal transplantation. Across the whole study: Anti-thymocyte globulin was used for induction in all recipients, who then took tacrolimus and steroids for roughly three years. Overall study findings and caveats: Among circulating GvH clones, peak levels were associated with early post-transplant declines in HvG clones.

The germline V and J ends were trimmed by 7 bases and 2 bases, with 17 bases remaining between them. This CDR3 contains 16 residues. Germline CDR1 reads LNHDA; CDR2 reads SQIVND (reference sequence). Profiling relied on immunoSEQ multiplex PCR, and the TCRdb table lists in-frame clones only, not all of them. There are about 110,000 clones in the sample; about 94% occur only once, and 0.5% to 0.6% lies in the top ten. On this clone itself: Antigen: not known.

The material sequenced was unstimulated CD8+ T cells sorted from spleen or lymph node cells, taken before intestinal transplant. The receptor comes from a human donor who received an intestinal transplant. This chain uses TRBV19 with TRBJ2-2, with a tentative D call TRBD2 (6 bases). The CDR3 reads CASIDFSGSNTGELFF. Here the CDR3 DNA reads TGTGCCAGTATTGATTTCTCCGGGAGTAACACCGGGGAGCTGTTTTTT.